Below are 8 T cell receptor beta chains sequenced from a single sample in a study of blood T cell repertoires in COVID-19. Using immunoSEQ multiplex PCR, the repertoire was profiled, and TCRdb retains in-frame clones only, with some absent. The sample records 130,000 to 150,000 clones, around 87% being singletons. The sequenced sample consisted of peripheral blood. The receptor set was obtained from a man aged 45-60 years who had recovered from COVID-19.

This clone was recorded only once. The chain uses TRBV11-2 and TRBJ1-1; maybe TRBD1 (6 bases). CDR3 length equals 12 residues. The germline V and J ends were trimmed by 6 bases and 8 bases, with 13 bases remaining between them. CDR1 SGHAT and CDR2 FQNNGV come from the germline V gene. This CDR3 is CASSLDRLEAFF. CDR3 bases: TGTGCCAGCAGTCTAGACAGGCTCGAAGCTTTCTTT.

The V gene is TRBV5-1, the J gene TRBJ2-3, with 13 bases that match TRBD2. V lost 4 bases to trimming and J lost 5 bases; unmatched junction nucleotides: 10. Germline CDR1 reads SGHRS; CDR2 reads YFSETQ. The CDR3 contains 17 residues. CDR3 nucleotide sequence: TGCGCCAGCAGCACCCGTACTAGCGGGGGGGCCGGAGATACGCAGTATTTT. Translating it yields CASSTRTSGGAGDTQYF.

V usage is TRBV6-2 or TRBV6-3 and J usage is TRBJ2-2, with 9 positions matching TRBD2. The junction had 18 bases not matched to a gene; V was cut back by 2 bases and J by 8 bases. The germline CDR1 and CDR2 sequences are MNHEY and SVGEGT. The CDR3 consists of 19 residues. The DNA for the CDR3 is TGTGCCAGCAGTTACAGCCTTCAGGGACTAGCCTCCCGGTCGGGGGAGCTGTTTTTT. This encodes CASSYSLQGLASRSGELFF.

In this sample, this clone turned up a few times. This chain links TRBV29-1 with TRBJ2-5; D is perhaps TRBD2 (5 bases). The germline gives CDR1 SQVTM, CDR2 ANQGSEA. The CDR3 length is 12 residues. Trimming removed 4 bases from V and 5 bases from J, with 11 bases in between. The CDR3 protein is CSVGLSGETQYF. The CDR3 DNA is TGCAGCGTTGGTCTCTCGGGGGAGACCCAGTACTTC.

This clone occurred once. V is TRBV20-1 and J is TRBJ2-7; D is undetermined. CDR3 length equals 11 residues. Trimming left V 3 bases short and J 6 bases short, with 9 bases between. Germline V gene data show CDR1 as DFQATT and CDR2 as SNEGSKA (reference sequence). CDR3 nucleotides: TGCAGTGCTAGTTCTGGCCCCGAGCAGTACTTC. Its protein product is CSASSGPEQYF.

This clone was counted between two and nine times. The V and J genes are TRBV11-2 and TRBJ2-1; 7 nucleotides agree with TRBD1. CDR3 length equals 13 residues. Germline V lookup: CDR1 SGHAT, CDR2 FQNNGV. The junction had 7 bases not matched to a gene; V was cut back by 7 bases and J by 7 bases. The CDR3 nucleotides read TGTGCCAGCACCGAACAGGGGCAGAATGAGCAGTTCTTC. Its translation: CASTEQGQNEQFF.

The V call is TRBV7-2, the J call TRBJ2-7, with 7 bases identical to TRBD2. The CDR3 is made up of 15 amino acids. The germline V gene has CDR1 SGHTA and CDR2 FQGNSA. With V trimmed by 5 bases and J by 5 bases, 12 bases remained unmatched. CDR3 amino acids: CASSQRGSGWDEQYF. The CDR3 DNA follows: TGTGCCAGCAGCCAGCGGGGCTCGGGCTGGGACGAGCAGTACTTC.

This clone was found once. The chain carries TRBV6-1 and TRBJ2-1; TRBD2 aligns across 15 bases. The junction had 3 bases not matched to a gene; V was cut back by 4 bases and J by 5 bases. Per the germline V gene, CDR1 is MNHNS and CDR2 is SASEGT. The CDR3 runs to 16 residues. This CDR3 is CASSVGLAGGDNEQFF. CDR3 coding DNA: TGTGCCAGCAGTGTAGGACTAGCGGGGGGGGACAATGAGCAGTTCTTC.